This T cell receptor (beta chain) came from a study of CD4+ T cells in melanoma. Study outcomes and limitations: A reported correlation linked neoantigen-specific CD4+ T cells to CD8+, macrophage and B cell function.

This clone has just a few counts. Its cognate antigen is unknown. J gave up 4 bases and V 2 bases, and 8 bases lay outside the gene matches. Germline CDR1 and CDR2: MNHNS and SASEGT. CDR3 size: 15 residues. Using immunoSEQ multiplex PCR, the repertoire was profiled, and TCRdb retains in-frame clones only, with some absent. The table lists some 13,000 clones, around 68% of them singletons. The sequence derives from a human donor with melanoma. This chain connects TRBV6-1 to TRBJ2-7; 7 bases align to TRBD1. Source material: cells from a culture (not recorded whether cultured in vitro). This chain's CDR3 is CASSESGTATYEQYF. The DNA for the CDR3 is TGTGCCAGCAGTGAATCTGGGACAGCTACATACGAGCAGTACTTC.